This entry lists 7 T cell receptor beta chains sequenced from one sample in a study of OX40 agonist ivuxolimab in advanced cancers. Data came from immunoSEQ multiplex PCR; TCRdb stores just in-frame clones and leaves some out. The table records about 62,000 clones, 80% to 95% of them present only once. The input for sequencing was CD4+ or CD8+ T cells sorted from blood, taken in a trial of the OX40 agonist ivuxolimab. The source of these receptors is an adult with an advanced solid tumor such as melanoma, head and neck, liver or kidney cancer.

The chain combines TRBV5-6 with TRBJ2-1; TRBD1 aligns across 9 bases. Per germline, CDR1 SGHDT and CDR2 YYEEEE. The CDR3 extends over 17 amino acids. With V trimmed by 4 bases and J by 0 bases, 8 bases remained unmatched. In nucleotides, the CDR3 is TGTGCCAGCAGCCGGGACAGGGCATCCCTCTCCTACAATGAGCAGTTCTTC. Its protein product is CASSRDRASLSYNEQFF.

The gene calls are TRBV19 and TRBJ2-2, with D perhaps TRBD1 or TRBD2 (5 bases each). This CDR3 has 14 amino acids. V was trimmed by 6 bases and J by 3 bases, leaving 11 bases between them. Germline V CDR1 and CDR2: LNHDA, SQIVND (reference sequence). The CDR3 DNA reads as TGTGCCAGTAGCTCGGGGACGGACACCGGGGAGCTGTTTTTT. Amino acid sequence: CASSSGTDTGELFF.

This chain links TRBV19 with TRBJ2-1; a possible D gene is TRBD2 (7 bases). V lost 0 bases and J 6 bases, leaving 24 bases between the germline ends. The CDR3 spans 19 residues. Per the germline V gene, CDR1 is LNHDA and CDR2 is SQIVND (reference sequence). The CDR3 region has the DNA TGTGCCAGTAGTATAGATCGTTCAGGGAAACTGGGGGGGCTCAATGAGCAGTTCTTC. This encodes CASSIDRSGKLGGLNEQFF.

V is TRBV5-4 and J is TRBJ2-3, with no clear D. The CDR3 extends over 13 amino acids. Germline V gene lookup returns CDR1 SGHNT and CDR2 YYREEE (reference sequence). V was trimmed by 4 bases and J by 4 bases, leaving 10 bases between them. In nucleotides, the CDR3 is TGTGCCAGCAGCCGAACCAGCCCAGATACGCAGTATTTT. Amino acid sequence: CASSRTSPDTQYF.

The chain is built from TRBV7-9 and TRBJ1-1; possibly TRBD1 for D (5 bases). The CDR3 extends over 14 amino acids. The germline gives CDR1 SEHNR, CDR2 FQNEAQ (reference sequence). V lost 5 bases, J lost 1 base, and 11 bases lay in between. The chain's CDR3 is CASSHWQGNTEAFF. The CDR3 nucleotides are TGTGCCAGCAGCCATTGGCAGGGGAACACTGAAGCTTTCTTT.

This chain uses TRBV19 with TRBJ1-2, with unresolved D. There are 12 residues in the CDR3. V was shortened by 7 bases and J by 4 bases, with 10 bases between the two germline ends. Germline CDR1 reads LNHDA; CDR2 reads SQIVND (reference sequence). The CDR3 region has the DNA TGTGCCAGTACCCGGGCCGGCTATGGCTACACCTTC. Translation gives CASTRAGYGYTF. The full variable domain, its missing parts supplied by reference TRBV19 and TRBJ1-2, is DGGITQSPKYLFRKEGQNVTLSCEQNLNHDAMYWYRQDPGQGLRLIYYSQIVNDFQKGDIAEGYSVSREKKESFPLTVTSAQKNPTAFYLCASTRAGYGYTFGSGTRLTVV.

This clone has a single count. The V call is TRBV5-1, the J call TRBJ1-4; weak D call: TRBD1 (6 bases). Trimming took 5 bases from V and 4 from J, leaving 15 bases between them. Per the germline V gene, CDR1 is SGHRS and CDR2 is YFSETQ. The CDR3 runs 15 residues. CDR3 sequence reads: CASRWSGQLNEKLFF. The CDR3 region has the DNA TGCGCCAGCAGATGGTCCGGACAGCTTAATGAAAAACTGTTTTTT.